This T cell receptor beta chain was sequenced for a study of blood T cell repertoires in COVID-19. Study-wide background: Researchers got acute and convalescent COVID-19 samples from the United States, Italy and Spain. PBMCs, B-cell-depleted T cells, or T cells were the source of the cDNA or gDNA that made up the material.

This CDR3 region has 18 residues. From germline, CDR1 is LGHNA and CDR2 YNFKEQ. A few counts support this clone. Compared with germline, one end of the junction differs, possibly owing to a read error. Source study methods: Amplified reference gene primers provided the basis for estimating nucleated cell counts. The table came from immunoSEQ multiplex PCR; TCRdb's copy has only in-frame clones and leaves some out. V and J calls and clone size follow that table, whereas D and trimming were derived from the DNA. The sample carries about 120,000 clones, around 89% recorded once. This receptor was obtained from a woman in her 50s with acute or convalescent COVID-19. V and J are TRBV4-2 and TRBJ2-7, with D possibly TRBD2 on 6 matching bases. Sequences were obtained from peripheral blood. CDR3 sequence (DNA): TGTGCCAGCAGGCAAGAGGTCACGGGTAGCGGATTTTCCTACGAGCAGTACTTC. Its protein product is CASRQEVTGSGFSYEQYF.